The 26 T cell receptor beta chains given below trace back to one sample, sequenced in a study of T cell responses to AZD1222 COVID-19 vaccine. Assay used: immunoSEQ multiplex PCR; TCRdb lists only in-frame clones, some missing. The repertoire includes 150,000 to 180,000 clones, 90% of them detected once, and 15% to 20% sits in the top ten. The specimen comprised peripheral blood, sampled on day 0 of AZD1222 vaccination. The receptors here all came from an adult in good health.

This chain links TRBV5-4 with TRBJ1-2; D is undetermined. Germline assignment: CDR1 SGHNT and CDR2 YYREEE (reference sequence). There are 14 residues in the CDR3. Trimming took off 0 bases at V and 4 bases at J, with 10 bases between the two ends. The CDR3 reads CASSLEALRYGYTF. CDR3 sequence (DNA): TGTGCCAGCAGCTTGGAGGCTTTGCGCTATGGCTACACCTTC.

The CDR3 region is CASSRSLYREESYEQYF. CDR3 DNA: TGTGCCAGTAGTAGGTCCCTCTACAGGGAGGAGTCCTACGAGCAGTACTTC. The chain combines TRBV19 with TRBJ2-7; D tentatively fits TRBD1 or TRBD2 (6 bases each). Trimming shortened V by 4 bases and J by 1 base, and 20 bases separated the two germline ends. The length of the CDR3 is 17 residues. Germline assignment: CDR1 LNHDA and CDR2 SQIVND (reference sequence).

This rearrangement joins TRBV5-4 to TRBJ1-2, with D possibly matching TRBD1 (5 bases). The CDR3 is 14 residues long. From germline, CDR1 is SGHNT and CDR2 YYREEE (reference sequence). The V end lost 0 bases, the J end lost 4 bases, and 10 bases lay between the germline ends. The CDR3 loop reads CASSLGPGAYGYTF. The CDR3, as DNA: TGTGCCAGCAGCTTGGGTCCTGGGGCCTATGGCTACACCTTC.

The rearrangement uses TRBV9 and TRBJ1-2; TRBD1 matches 9 bases. J was trimmed by 3 bases and V by 0 bases; bases with no gene match: 3. Germline V CDR1 and CDR2: SGDLS, YYNGEE. There are 15 residues in the CDR3. CDR3 nucleotides: TGTGCCAGCAGCGTAGTGACAGGGGGATACTATGGCTACACCTTC. Its protein product is CASSVVTGGYYGYTF.

V gene TRBV28 combines with J gene TRBJ2-4; possibly TRBD2 for D (6 bases). Per germline, CDR1 MDHEN and CDR2 SYDVKM. The CDR3 loop spans 15 amino acids. V was shortened by 4 bases and J by 12 bases, with 22 bases between the two germline ends. The CDR3 sequence is CASSYGGLGELSQYF. The DNA of the CDR3 is TGTGCCAGCAGTTACGGGGGTTTGGGGGAGCTGTCTCAGTACTTC. The full variable domain, with the rest looked up from reference TRBV28 and TRBJ2-4, is DVKVTQSSRYLVKRTGEKVFLECVQDMDHENMFWYRQDPGLGLRLIYFSYDVKMKEKGDIPEGYSVSREKKERFSLILESASTNQTSMYLCASSYGGLGELSQYFGAGTRLSVL.

In its sample, this clone was seen once. The chain links TRBV4-3 to TRBJ1-1; perhaps TRBD1 as D (6 bases). The length of the CDR3 is 16 residues. The ends were cut back, 1 base at V and 2 bases at J, with 14 bases in the middle. CDR1 LGHNA and CDR2 YSLEER come from the germline V gene. The CDR3: CASSQGVTGSNTEAFF. The CDR3, as DNA: TGCGCCAGCAGCCAAGGGGTTACAGGGAGTAACACTGAAGCTTTCTTT.

The CDR3, as DNA: TGTGCCAGCAGCCAAGATTTTATGATTGGGCTGGTGAACACTGAAGCTTTCTTT. It specifies CASSQDFMIGLVNTEAFF. The V gene is TRBV3-1 (or the pseudogene TRBV3-2), the J gene TRBJ1-1; D remains ambiguous. Germline CDR1 LGHDT, CDR2 YNNKEL (reference sequence). V was cut by 0 bases and J by 0 bases, with 17 bases left in between. The CDR3 length is 18 residues.

V and J are TRBV9 and TRBJ1-1; D possibly corresponds to TRBD1 (5 bases). V was clipped by 0 bases and J by 4 bases, with 10 bases between them. Germline lookup yields CDR1 SGDLS and CDR2 YYNGEE. CDR3 length: 14 amino acids. This chain's CDR3 is CASSVGGWVTEAFF. The CDR3 DNA sequence: TGTGCCAGCAGCGTAGGGGGGTGGGTCACTGAAGCTTTCTTT.

The V gene is TRBV7-2, the J gene TRBJ1-6; unclear D gene. Germline V gene sequence: CDR1 SGHTA, CDR2 FQGNSA. V dropped 1 base and J dropped 8 bases, with 6 bases sitting between them. The CDR3 runs 13 residues. CDR3 sequence reads: CASSLESYSPLHF. Here the CDR3 DNA reads TGTGCCAGCAGCTTAGAATCATATTCACCCCTCCACTTT.

The V call is TRBV10-2, the J call TRBJ2-2; 8 nucleotides align to TRBD1. Germline-derived CDR1 and CDR2 are WSHSY and SAAADI. CDR3 length: 14 residues. V lost 6 bases and J lost 4; bases outside the gene matches: 4. CDR3 in amino acids: CASSGQGGTGELFF. Here the CDR3 DNA reads TGCGCCAGCAGCGGACAGGGCGGCACCGGGGAGCTGTTTTTT.

This clone was observed once. V gene TRBV4-2 combines with J gene TRBJ2-5, with 7 bases that match TRBD1. V dropped 1 base and J dropped 3; count of bases not matched to a gene: 2. CDR1 is LGHNA, CDR2 YNFKEQ, per germline. The CDR3 runs to 14 residues. Here the CDR3 reads CASSQGQGEETQYF. In DNA form, the CDR3 reads TGTGCCAGCAGCCAAGGGCAGGGGGAAGAGACCCAGTACTTC.

The chain carries TRBV5-1 and TRBJ1-1, with a possible D match to TRBD1 (5 bases). Germline lookup yields CDR1 SGHRS and CDR2 YFSETQ. V was shortened by 6 bases and J by 6 bases, with 9 bases between the two germline ends. The CDR3 is 11 amino acids. Here the CDR3 DNA reads TGCGCCAGCACCCGGGGGGCTGAAGCTTTCTTT. Its protein product is CASTRGAEAFF.

The genes are TRBV29-1 and TRBJ1-1; TRBD1 matches 11 bases. The CDR3 loop spans 14 amino acids. Germline V gene sequence: CDR1 SQVTM, CDR2 ANQGSEA. The V gene end was trimmed by 3 bases and the J gene end by 5 bases; junction bases not matched to a gene: 5. CDR3 coding DNA: TGCAGCGTTGAGAGGGACAGGGGGAGAACTGAAGCTTTCTTT. Translating it yields CSVERDRGRTEAFF.

V and J are TRBV7-8 and TRBJ1-1; D unresolved. Trimming shortened V by 0 bases and J by 0 bases, and 11 bases separated the two germline ends. Germline loops: CDR1 SGHVS, CDR2 FQNEAQ. CDR3 size: 16 residues. The DNA of the CDR3 is TGTGCCAGCAGCTTAGCGCGGTCTTGGTTGAACACTGAAGCTTTCTTT. It encodes CASSLARSWLNTEAFF.

The chain uses TRBV2 and TRBJ1-1, with D unclear. The ends were cut back, 7 bases at V and 4 bases at J, with 13 bases in the middle. CDR1 and CDR2 (germline): SNHLY, FYNNEI. This CDR3 region has 13 residues. CDR3 loop: CASIRLGGTEAFF. CDR3 nucleotides: TGTGCCAGCATTCGATTGGGAGGCACTGAAGCTTTCTTT.

In this sample, this clone turned up once. V is TRBV30 and J is TRBJ1-1; D remains ambiguous. V lost 4 bases to trimming and J lost 1 base, with 7 bases between them. Germline assignment: CDR1 GTSNPN and CDR2 SVGIG (reference sequence). CDR3 length equals 12 residues. The CDR3 nucleotides are TGTGCCTGGATTCAGGCGAACACTGAAGCTTTCTTT. Its protein is CAWIQANTEAFF.

CDR3 in amino acids: CASSLWGTGKKEAFF. CDR3 in DNA: TGTGCCAGCAGTTTGTGGGGGACAGGGAAAAAGGAAGCTTTCTTT. The V and J genes are TRBV28 and TRBJ1-1; 9 bases match TRBD1. V was pared by 3 bases and J by 8 bases, with 10 bases of the junction left unmatched. Germline V gene sequence: CDR1 MDHEN, CDR2 SYDVKM. The CDR3 loop spans 15 amino acids.

The chain carries TRBV6-5 and TRBJ2-7, with D hard to call. The CDR3 totals 11 residues. Trimming removed 7 bases at V and 10 bases at J, with 14 bases between. The germline V gene encodes CDR1 MNHEY and CDR2 SVGAGI. The CDR3 DNA is TGTGCCAGCAAGACTGAGGTCTACCAGTACTTC. It codes for CASKTEVYQYF.

This chain uses TRBV7-3 with TRBJ2-3; no reliable D call. Deletions cut 3 bases from V and 1 base from J, with 2 bases between. Germline CDR1 SGHTA, CDR2 FQGTGA. This CDR3 region has 12 residues. Written as DNA, the CDR3 is TGTGCCAGCAGCTTCGGCACAGATACGCAGTATTTT. It encodes CASSFGTDTQYF.

This clone is a singleton in its sample. A read error may account for a junction end that differs from germline. The CDR3: CASSQGRDVWTEAFF. The DNA for the CDR3 is TGCGCCAGCAGTCAAGGGAGGGACGTTTGGACTGAAGCTTTCTTT. This chain uses TRBV4-1 with TRBJ1-1; possible D gene TRBD1, 5 bases. Per germline, CDR1 MGHRA and CDR2 YSYEKL. CDR3 length: 15 residues.

About this clone: At one end, the junction sequence differs from germline, possibly due to a read error. The chain uses TRBV3-1 (or the pseudogene TRBV3-2) and TRBJ1-5; unclear D gene. CDR1 and CDR2 from the germline V gene are LGHDT and YNNKEL (reference sequence). The CDR3 loop spans 16 amino acids. In DNA, the CDR3 is TGTGCCAGCAACCAAGATGGCAGCGATAGCAATCAGCCCCAGCATTTT. It specifies CASNQDGSDSNQPQHF.

This clone occurred once. This chain uses TRBV19 with TRBJ1-1, with a tentative D call TRBD1 (5 bases). The CDR3 totals 13 residues. Germline assignment: CDR1 LNHDA and CDR2 SQIVND (reference sequence). Between the trimmed V and J ends, which lost 6 bases and 5 bases, there was a span of 13 bases. The CDR3 reads CASSTGAITEAFF. The CDR3 nucleotides read TGTGCCAGTAGCACCGGGGCAATAACTGAAGCTTTCTTT.

The genes are TRBV18 and TRBJ1-2; weak D call: TRBD1 (6 bases). The CDR3 sequence is 17 residues long. Germline values: CDR1 KGHSH, CDR2 LQKENI. The V end was cut by 3 bases, the J end by 5 bases, with 22 bases between. The CDR3 region is CASSPLGGGILGYGYTF. For the CDR3, the DNA is TGTGCCAGCTCACCCCTCGGAGGGGGTATTCTTGGGTATGGCTACACCTTC.

V usage is TRBV6-5 and J usage is TRBJ2-3; 9 bases are shared with TRBD1. The germline gives CDR1 MNHEY, CDR2 SVGAGI. This CDR3 has 14 residues. V lost 6 bases and J lost 4; bases outside the gene matches: 5. The CDR3 loop reads CASSRDRAADTQYF. Written as DNA, the CDR3 is TGTGCCAGCAGCCGGGACAGGGCGGCAGATACGCAGTATTTT.

The chain is built from TRBV6-2 or TRBV6-3 and TRBJ1-1; D is possibly TRBD1 (5 bases). This CDR3 has 18 amino acids. Germline CDR1 and CDR2: MNHEY and SVGEGT. Between the trimmed V and J ends, which lost 2 bases and 1 base, there was a span of 20 bases. CDR3 nucleotide sequence: TGTGCCAGCAGTTACCCCTCAATCAAACAGGATTCGAACACTGAAGCTTTCTTT. Protein product: CASSYPSIKQDSNTEAFF.

The chain couples TRBV19 to TRBJ2-5; 13 bases are a match to TRBD2. Unmatched junction bases numbered 18, after V lost 5 bases and J lost 3 bases. The CDR3 runs to 20 residues. The germline V gene encodes CDR1 LNHDA and CDR2 SQIVND (reference sequence). The CDR3 sequence is CASSPSRIMTSGGKKETQYF. The DNA of the CDR3 is TGTGCCAGTAGTCCCTCTCGAATAATGACTAGCGGGGGGAAGAAAGAGACCCAGTACTTC.